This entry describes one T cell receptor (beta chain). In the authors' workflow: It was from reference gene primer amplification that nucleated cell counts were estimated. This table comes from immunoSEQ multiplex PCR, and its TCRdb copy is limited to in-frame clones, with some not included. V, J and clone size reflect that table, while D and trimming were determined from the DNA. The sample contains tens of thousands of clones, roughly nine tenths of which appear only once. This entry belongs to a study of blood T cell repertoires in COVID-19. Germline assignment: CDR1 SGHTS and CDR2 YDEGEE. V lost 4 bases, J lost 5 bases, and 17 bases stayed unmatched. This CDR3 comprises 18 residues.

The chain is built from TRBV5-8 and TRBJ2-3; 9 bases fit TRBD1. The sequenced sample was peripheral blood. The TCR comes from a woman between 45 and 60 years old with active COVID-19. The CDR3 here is CASSTGSTGGAQRDTQYF. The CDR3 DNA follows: TGTGCCAGCAGCACGGGGTCGACAGGGGGGGCTCAGAGAGATACGCAGTATTTT.